The rows below give T cell receptor beta chains drawn from one sample of a study of T cell responses to AZD1222 COVID-19 vaccine. Using immunoSEQ multiplex PCR, the repertoire was profiled, and TCRdb retains in-frame clones only, with some absent. Of roughly 160,000 clones in the sample, about 90% were seen once. Sequenced here: peripheral blood, sampled on day 0 of AZD1222 vaccination. These receptors all stem from an adult in good health. Each CDR3 is given with its conserved first and last residue.

cdr3_aa j_call v_call
CSASFQENTGELFF TRBJ2-2 TRBV20-1
CASSPRSVSNEKLFF TRBJ1-4 TRBV5-1
CASSPLGQHGYTF TRBJ1-2 TRBV14
CASSFTGTVDDSQYF TRBJ2-7 TRBV5-1
CASSSRTGGDTEQYF TRBJ2-7 TRBV7-2
CASSPMTGAYEQYF TRBJ2-7 TRBV14
CATSELNKETQYF TRBJ2-5 TRBV24-1
CASSDLRHITGELFF TRBJ2-2 TRBV6-1
CSAANPDTQYF TRBJ2-3 TRBV20-1
CASSPMEGVGSPLHF TRBJ1-6 TRBV7-2
CASSLGTGGVEQYF TRBJ2-7 TRBV27
CSVRGGSTYNEQFF TRBJ2-1 TRBV29-1
CASSQLAGVVNEQFF TRBJ2-1 TRBV4-3
CASSLRGTGRQPQHF TRBJ1-5 TRBV5-6
CASSMDRVIETQYF TRBJ2-5 TRBV28
CASRGVGANQPQHF TRBJ1-5 TRBV7-2
CASKGRVNYGYTF TRBJ1-2 TRBV28
CASSPGIGELFF TRBJ2-2 TRBV9
CASSLEQGEQFF TRBJ2-1 TRBV11-2
CASSLEDTGNTEAFF TRBJ1-1 TRBV7-2
CASSMAENQPQHF TRBJ1-5 TRBV19
CASSSITAYEQYF TRBJ2-7 TRBV5-1
CASSYWLAGGLEQFF TRBJ2-1 TRBV6-2/TRBV6-3
CASSSYYTGELFF TRBJ2-2 TRBV5-1
CAWSLRIGQASTEAFF TRBJ1-1 TRBV30
CASSRDSNTGELFF TRBJ2-2 TRBV5-1
CAWIGDRAYNEQFF TRBJ2-1 TRBV30
CASSGDTDDGYTF TRBJ1-2 TRBV19
CASSPQPAYEQYF TRBJ2-7 TRBV10-1
CASVRDGATYGYTF TRBJ1-2 TRBV19
CASSQDGDRAATNEKLFF TRBJ1-4 TRBV4-3
CASSMGGRREQFF TRBJ2-1 TRBV19
CASNTGKSSYNEQFF TRBJ2-1 TRBV7-3
CAIRKGQGPIYGYTF TRBJ1-2 TRBV10-3
CASSSTGPTEAFF TRBJ1-1 TRBV11-2
CASSSVYQETQYF TRBJ2-5 TRBV27
CASSLDQGWTDTQYF TRBJ2-3 TRBV5-4
CATSDPNNEQFF TRBJ2-1 TRBV24-1
CASSRGGGQLNEKLFF TRBJ1-4 TRBV5-4
CASTDDRSVLLSYEQYF TRBJ2-7 TRBV28
CASSYSGGAVGYTF TRBJ1-2 TRBV6-5
CASSTRDGYTF TRBJ1-2 TRBV6-5
CASSFRHSTDTQYF TRBJ2-3 TRBV11-3
CSVDGEANYGYTF TRBJ1-2 TRBV29-1
CASSFVRAGQPQHF TRBJ1-5 TRBV28
CASMRQASSSYEQYF TRBJ2-7 TRBV27
CASSPHNTGELFF TRBJ2-2 TRBV19
CASTPGTGRYSQPQHF TRBJ1-5 TRBV27
CASSVQRDYGYTF TRBJ1-2 TRBV2